Sequencing of this T cell receptor beta chain was carried out in a study of blood T cell repertoires in COVID-19. Study background: Acute and convalescent COVID-19 specimens originated in the United States, Italy and Spain. PBMCs, B-cell-depleted T cells, or T cells were the source of the cDNA or gDNA that made up the material.

Germline V gene sequence: CDR1 MRHNA, CDR2 SNTAGT. The CDR3 has 17 amino acids. With 2 bases clipped from V and 4 bases from J, the junction kept 6 bases outside the gene matches. Authors' processing steps: Reference gene primers were amplified, and this amplification served to estimate nucleated cell counts. Generated by immunoSEQ multiplex PCR, the TCRdb table keeps only in-frame clones and is missing some. D and trimming were read from the DNA, whereas the V and J calls and clone size are those reported in that table. The sample records tens of thousands of clones, about 88% being singletons. The chain has TRBV6-4 and TRBJ2-1; 12 bases are a match to TRBD2. The sequenced sample was peripheral blood. The receptor's source is an elderly man with active or convalescent COVID-19. The CDR3 loop reads CASSDQASGRGYNEQFF. The CDR3 DNA follows: TGTGCCAGCAGTGACCAGGCTAGCGGGAGGGGATACAATGAGCAGTTCTTC.